This T cell receptor (beta chain) was sequenced for a study of T cell responses to AZD1222 COVID-19 vaccine. Regarding the study as a whole: Compared with day 0, the breadth and depth of the Spike-specific TCR repertoire rose significantly after two doses of AZD1222.

As for this clone: Its antigen is undetermined.

Trimming left V 2 bases short and J 5 bases short, with 4 bases between. This CDR3 spans 12 amino acids. Clones were read by immunoSEQ multiplex PCR, and TCRdb kept only the in-frame ones, dropping some. The table shows roughly 120,000 clones, with roughly nine tenths occurring only once. This chain links TRBV12-3 or TRBV12-4 with TRBJ1-5, with D unresolved. The source was peripheral blood, collected 28 days after the second AZD1222 dose. The receptor was derived from an adult who received the AZD1222 COVID-19 vaccine. CDR3 bases: TGTGCCAGCAGTTTACAGTATCAGCCCCAGCATTTT. Translation: CASSLQYQPQHF.